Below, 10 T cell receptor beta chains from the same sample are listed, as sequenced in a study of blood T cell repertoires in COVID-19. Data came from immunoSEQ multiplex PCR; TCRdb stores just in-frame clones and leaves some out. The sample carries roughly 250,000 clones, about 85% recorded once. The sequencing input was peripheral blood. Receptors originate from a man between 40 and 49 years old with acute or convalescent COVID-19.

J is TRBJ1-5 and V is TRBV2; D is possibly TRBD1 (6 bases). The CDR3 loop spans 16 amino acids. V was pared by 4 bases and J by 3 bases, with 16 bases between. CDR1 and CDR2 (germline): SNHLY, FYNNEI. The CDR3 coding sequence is TGTGCCAGCAGTGGGGGCAGCCAGGGGTTCAATCAGCCCCAGCATTTT. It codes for CASSGGSQGFNQPQHF.

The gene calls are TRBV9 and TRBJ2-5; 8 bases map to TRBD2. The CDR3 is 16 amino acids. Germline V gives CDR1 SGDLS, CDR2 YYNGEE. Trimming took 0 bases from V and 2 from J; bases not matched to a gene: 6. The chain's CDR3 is CASSVGSGGVQETQYF. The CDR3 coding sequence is TGTGCCAGCAGCGTAGGGAGCGGGGGTGTACAAGAGACCCAGTACTTC. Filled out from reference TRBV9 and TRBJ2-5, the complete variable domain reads DSGVTQTPKHLITATGQRVTLRCSPRSGDLSVYWYQQSLDQGLQFLIQYYNGEERAKGNILERFSAQQFPDLHSELNLSSLELGDSALYFCASSVGSGGVQETQYFGPGTRLLVL.

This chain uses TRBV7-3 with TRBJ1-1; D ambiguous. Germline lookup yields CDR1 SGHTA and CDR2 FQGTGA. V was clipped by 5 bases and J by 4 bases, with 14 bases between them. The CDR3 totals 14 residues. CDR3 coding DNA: TGTGCCAGCAGCCCGCAGTGGAGAAGCACTGAAGCTTTCTTT. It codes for CASSPQWRSTEAFF.

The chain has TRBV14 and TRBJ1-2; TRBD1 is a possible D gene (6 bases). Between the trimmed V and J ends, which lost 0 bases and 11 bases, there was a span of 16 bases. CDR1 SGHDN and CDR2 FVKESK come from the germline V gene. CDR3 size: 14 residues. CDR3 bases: TGTGCCAGCAGCCAAGACACAGGGATACTGGGTTACACCTTC. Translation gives CASSQDTGILGYTF.

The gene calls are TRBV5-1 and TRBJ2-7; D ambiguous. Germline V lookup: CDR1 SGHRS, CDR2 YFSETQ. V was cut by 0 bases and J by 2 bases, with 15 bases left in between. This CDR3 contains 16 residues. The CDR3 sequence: CASSLGPAQFTYEQYF. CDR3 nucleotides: TGCGCCAGCAGCTTGGGTCCAGCACAGTTTACCTACGAGCAGTACTTC.

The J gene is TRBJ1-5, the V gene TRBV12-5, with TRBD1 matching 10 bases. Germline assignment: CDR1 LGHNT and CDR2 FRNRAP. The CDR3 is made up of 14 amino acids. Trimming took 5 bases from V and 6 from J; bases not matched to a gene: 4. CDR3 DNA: TGTGCTAGTGGTCTGACAGGGGGCCTTCAGCCCCAGCATTTT. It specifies CASGLTGGLQPQHF.

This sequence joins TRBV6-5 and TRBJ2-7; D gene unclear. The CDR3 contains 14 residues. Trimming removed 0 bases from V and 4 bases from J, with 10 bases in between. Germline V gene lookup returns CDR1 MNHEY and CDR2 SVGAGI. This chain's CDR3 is CASSYSERSYEQYF. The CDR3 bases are TGTGCCAGCAGTTACTCAGAACGGTCATACGAGCAGTACTTC.

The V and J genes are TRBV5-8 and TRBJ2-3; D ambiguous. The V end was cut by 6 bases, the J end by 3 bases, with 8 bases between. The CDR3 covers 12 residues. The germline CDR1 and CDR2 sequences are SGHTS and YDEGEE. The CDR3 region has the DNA TGTGCCAGCACCAAAGCTACAGATACGCAGTATTTT. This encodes CASTKATDTQYF.

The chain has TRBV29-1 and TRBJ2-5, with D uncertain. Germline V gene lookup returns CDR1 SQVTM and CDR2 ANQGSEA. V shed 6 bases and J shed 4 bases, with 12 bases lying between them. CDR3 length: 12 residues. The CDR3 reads CSVPRTGETQYF. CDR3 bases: TGCAGCGTACCAAGAACTGGAGAGACCCAGTACTTC.

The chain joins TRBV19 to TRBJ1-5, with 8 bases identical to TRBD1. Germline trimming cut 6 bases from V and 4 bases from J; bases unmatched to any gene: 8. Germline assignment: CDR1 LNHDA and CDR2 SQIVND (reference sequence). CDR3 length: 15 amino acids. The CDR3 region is CASRDWTGLNQPQHF. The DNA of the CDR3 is TGTGCCAGTAGGGACTGGACAGGGCTTAATCAGCCCCAGCATTTT.